These 30 T cell receptor beta chains came from one sample sequenced in a study of cytomegalovirus exposure and HLA in healthy donors. PCR used 60 Vbeta primers and 13 Jbeta primers. Assay used: immunoSEQ multiplex PCR; TCRdb lists only in-frame clones, some missing. The data hold about 190,000 clones, with approximately 82% observed a single time. Material for sequencing was PBMCs. These receptors were obtained from a man aged 40-49 years in good health and CMV-seropositive.

This clone occurred a few times. The chain employs TRBV4-1 and TRBJ2-5, with TRBD1 matching 9 bases. The CDR3 spans 17 residues. Trimming at V came to 0 bases and at J to 4 bases, leaving 9 bases not matched to a gene. Germline V lookup: CDR1 MGHRA, CDR2 YSYEKL. DNA for the CDR3: TGCGCCAGCAGCCAAGACGCCGGGACAGGGAAAGGAGAGACCCAGTACTTC. Its translation is CASSQDAGTGKGETQYF.

This clone has a single count. V is TRBV5-1 and J is TRBJ1-2, with D unresolved. The CDR3 is 13 amino acids. Trimming left V 2 bases short and J 0 bases short, with 5 bases between. CDR1 and CDR2 (germline): SGHRS, YFSETQ. The CDR3 bases are TGCGCCAGCAGCTTCGGAGCTAACTATGGCTACACCTTC. Protein product: CASSFGANYGYTF. The full variable domain, in which reference TRBV5-1 and TRBJ1-2 provide the parts outside the CDR3, is KAGVTQTPRYLIKTRGQQVTLSCSPISGHRSVSWYQQTPGQGLQFLFEYFSETQRNKGNFPGRFSGRQFSNSRSEMNVSTLELGDSALYLCASSFGANYGYTFGSGTRLTVV.

The rearrangement joins TRBV27 to TRBJ2-2; tentatively, D is TRBD2 (6 bases). Germline lookup yields CDR1 MNHEY and CDR2 SMNVEV (reference sequence). The germline V and J ends were trimmed by 5 bases and 5 bases, with 12 bases remaining between them. The CDR3 is 14 residues long. CDR3 protein: CASSISGVTGELFF. The CDR3 DNA is TGTGCCAGCAGTATCTCGGGGGTTACCGGGGAGCTGTTTTTT.

The CDR3 loop is CASSSGGVGNQPQHF. CDR3 bases: TGTGCCAGCTCGAGTGGAGGGGTTGGCAATCAGCCCCAGCATTTT. J is TRBJ1-5 and V is TRBV7-9; D may be TRBD1 (5 bases). The CDR3 totals 15 residues. Trimming pared 8 bases from V and 2 bases from J, leaving 16 bases between. Germline V lookup: CDR1 SEHNR, CDR2 FQNEAQ (reference sequence).

This chain links TRBV29-1 with TRBJ2-3; 7 nucleotides line up with TRBD2. The CDR3 is made up of 13 amino acids. Germline-derived CDR1 and CDR2 are SQVTM and ANQGSEA. Trimming at V came to 5 bases and at J to 5 bases, leaving 7 bases not matched to a gene. The CDR3 is CSVLAEVEDTQYF. The CDR3 bases are TGCAGCGTTCTAGCGGAAGTCGAAGATACGCAGTATTTT.

The chain uses TRBV6-6 and TRBJ1-6, with 7 bases fitting TRBD1. CDR3 size: 14 residues. The V gene end was trimmed by 4 bases and the J gene end by 12 bases; junction bases not matched to a gene: 9. The germline V gene has CDR1 MNHNY and CDR2 SVGAGI (reference sequence). The CDR3 nucleotides read TGTGCCAGCAGTTCCCGACAGGGTCCAAAACCCCTCCACTTT. This codes for CASSSRQGPKPLHF.

The chain is built from TRBV6-4 and TRBJ2-1, with 12 nucleotides matching TRBD1. CDR3 length: 18 amino acids. Germline loops: CDR1 MRHNA, CDR2 SNTAGT. Trimming took 3 bases from V and 10 from J; bases not matched to a gene: 16. CDR3 residues: CASSEKEKGTGGLCEQFF. The CDR3 coding sequence is TGTGCCAGCAGTGAAAAGGAGAAAGGGACAGGGGGCCTTTGCGAGCAGTTCTTC.

The rearrangement joins TRBV5-6 to TRBJ1-1; D may be TRBD1 (5 bases). Germline-derived CDR1 and CDR2 are SGHDT and YYEEEE. The CDR3 runs 14 residues. Trimming stripped 0 bases from V and 4 bases from J, with 10 bases between. The CDR3 bases are TGTGCCAGCAGCTTGGCGCGACAGTTCACTGAAGCTTTCTTT. Protein product: CASSLARQFTEAFF.

This chain links TRBV5-4 with TRBJ1-4, with a possible D match to TRBD1 (5 bases). Germline CDR1 reads SGHNT; CDR2 reads YYREEE (reference sequence). The CDR3 is made up of 15 amino acids. Trimming took 4 bases from V and 8 from J, leaving 18 bases between them. The CDR3 sequence: CASSPAGGRYEKLFF. In nucleotides, the CDR3 is TGTGCCAGCAGCCCGGCGGGGGGAAGGTACGAAAAACTGTTTTTT.

V gene TRBV10-3 combines with J gene TRBJ2-3; 11 bases fit TRBD1. CDR1 ENHRY and CDR2 SYGVKD come from the germline V gene. The CDR3 runs to 14 residues. The V gene end was trimmed by 2 bases and the J gene end by 5 bases; junction bases not matched to a gene: 0. The chain's CDR3 is CAISEGTGGDTQYF. The CDR3 nucleotides read TGTGCCATCAGTGAGGGGACAGGGGGAGATACGCAGTATTTT.

This clone was counted only a few times. The chain recombines TRBV7-9 with TRBJ2-7; 10 bases are a match to TRBD1. CDR1 and CDR2 (germline): SEHNR, FQNEAQ (reference sequence). J gave up 7 bases and V 3 bases, and 3 bases lay outside the gene matches. The CDR3 totals 13 residues. The CDR3 sequence is CASSLGQGREQYF. CDR3 bases: TGTGCCAGCAGCTTGGGACAGGGGCGAGAGCAGTACTTC.

The chain employs TRBV10-1 and TRBJ2-3; 10 bases align to TRBD1. The CDR3 is 15 amino acids. Germline assignment: CDR1 WNHNN and CDR2 SYGVQD (reference sequence). After removal of 5 bases from V and 2 bases from J, the junction contained 4 bases not matched to a gene. As DNA, the CDR3 is TGCGCCAGCAGTACCGGGACAGGGGCCACAGATACGCAGTATTTT. Its protein is CASSTGTGATDTQYF.

The rearrangement links TRBV9 to TRBJ2-7, with D perhaps TRBD2 (5 bases). This CDR3 is 13 amino acids long. In germline, CDR1 is SGDLS, CDR2 YYNGEE. Trimming took off 10 bases at V and 0 bases at J, with 14 bases between the two ends. Here the CDR3 DNA reads TGTGCCTGCTCGGGGTGGAGCTCCTACGAGCAGTACTTC. Its protein is CACSGWSSYEQYF.

The chain combines TRBV5-5 with TRBJ1-4, with a weak D call TRBD1 (6 bases). Germline V gene data show CDR1 as SGHKS and CDR2 as YYEKEE (reference sequence). The CDR3 extends over 16 amino acids. The germline V and J ends were trimmed by 4 bases and 7 bases, with 20 bases remaining between them. The DNA of the CDR3 is TGTGCCAGCAGCCGGGACACTTTTAAGTCGGGTGAAAAACTGTTTTTT. Protein: CASSRDTFKSGEKLFF.

This chain connects TRBV5-6 to TRBJ2-7; D possibly corresponds to TRBD2 (6 bases). V was clipped by 0 bases and J by 2 bases, with 21 bases between them. Germline V CDR1 and CDR2: SGHDT, YYEEEE. CDR3 length equals 18 residues. DNA of the CDR3: TGTGCCAGCAGCTTGGGACCCCTCCAGCGGTCGGGGGCCTACGAGCAGTACTTC. This sequence encodes CASSLGPLQRSGAYEQYF. The full variable domain, completed using reference TRBV5-6 and TRBJ2-7, is DAGVTQSPTHLIKTRGQQVTLRCSPKSGHDTVSWYQQALGQGPQFIFQYYEEEERQRGNFPDRFSGHQFPNYSSELNVNALLLGDSALYLCASSLGPLQRSGAYEQYFGPGTRLTVT.

This sequence joins TRBV6-4 and TRBJ2-1, with TRBD2 identical over 13 bases. This CDR3 has 16 residues. Trimming removed 5 bases from V and 7 bases from J; junction bases left unmatched: 8. CDR1 is MRHNA and CDR2 is SNTAGT in the germline V gene. The CDR3: CASSRELAGGSNEQFF. The CDR3 DNA reads TGTGCCAGCAGTAGAGAACTAGCGGGAGGGTCGAATGAGCAGTTCTTC.

The DNA for the CDR3 is TGTGCCAGCAGCTTGCGAAGGGAGGCGACGGAGACCCAGTACTTC. This sequence encodes CASSLRREATETQYF. J is TRBJ2-5 and V is TRBV5-4, with D perhaps matching TRBD2 (6 bases). Trimming pared 1 base from V and 5 bases from J, leaving 15 bases between. CDR3 size: 15 residues. Germline V CDR1 and CDR2: SGHNT, YYREEE (reference sequence).

This clone was seen only once. The chain is built from TRBV5-1 and TRBJ2-7; 11 bases match TRBD1. The CDR3 length is 13 residues. The germline CDR1 and CDR2 sequences are SGHRS and YFSETQ. V shed 7 bases and J 3 bases; nucleotides not matched to a gene: 3. CDR3 in amino acids: CASGQGAFYEQYF. The CDR3 DNA follows: TGCGCCAGCGGACAGGGGGCGTTCTACGAGCAGTACTTC.

The chain uses TRBV5-1 and TRBJ2-7, with 13 bases matching TRBD2. J lost 5 bases, V lost 2 bases, and 1 base had no gene match. The CDR3 consists of 14 residues. From germline, CDR1 is SGHRS and CDR2 YFSETQ. The CDR3 DNA reads as TGCGCCAGCAGCTTCGGGACTAGCGGGGACGAGCAGTACTTC. This translates into CASSFGTSGDEQYF.

The rearrangement uses TRBV4-3 and TRBJ2-5; 8 bases are shared with TRBD2. Germline V gene data show CDR1 as LGHNA and CDR2 as YSLEER. The CDR3 loop spans 18 amino acids. J lost 11 bases, V lost 0 bases, and 20 bases had no gene match. CDR3 sequence reads: CASSQETPAGGWIGEQYF. CDR3 nucleotides: TGCGCCAGCAGCCAAGAAACACCCGCGGGAGGCTGGATTGGGGAGCAGTACTTC.

The chain carries TRBV19 and TRBJ1-3, with D possibly matching TRBD1 (5 bases). Germline V gene data show CDR1 as LNHDA and CDR2 as SQIVND (reference sequence). The CDR3 contains 17 residues. V lost 2 bases and J lost 1, with 15 bases in between. The CDR3 coding sequence is TGTGCCAGTAGTATAATCCCGGGACTGATATCTGGAAACACCATATATTTT. Translated: CASSIIPGLISGNTIYF. Full variable domain (missing parts from reference TRBV19 and TRBJ1-3): DGGITQSPKYLFRKEGQNVTLSCEQNLNHDAMYWYRQDPGQGLRLIYYSQIVNDFQKGDIAEGYSVSREKKESFPLTVTSAQKNPTAFYLCASSIIPGLISGNTIYFGEGSWLTVV.

The V gene is TRBV2, the J gene TRBJ2-7, with 7 bases lining up with TRBD1. CDR1 is SNHLY and CDR2 is FYNNEI in the germline V gene. The CDR3 has 13 amino acids. J was trimmed by 7 bases and V by 5 bases; bases with no gene match: 8. CDR3 residues: CASSPGQVIEQYF. CDR3 nucleotide sequence: TGTGCCAGCAGTCCTGGACAGGTTATAGAGCAGTACTTC.

This clone appeared a few times. The chain recombines TRBV5-1 with TRBJ2-2, with 10 bases fitting TRBD2. V gave up 0 bases and J gave up 7 bases; unmatched junction bases: 9. This CDR3 is built from 17 residues. The V gene's germline CDR1 is SGHRS and CDR2 YFSETQ. DNA of the CDR3: TGCGCCAGCAGCTTGGCCGTAGCGGGAGGAACCGACGGGGAGCTGTTTTTT. Translation gives CASSLAVAGGTDGELFF.

The V gene is TRBV6-6, the J gene TRBJ1-3, with unresolved D. Looked up from germline, CDR1 is MNHNY and CDR2 is SVGAGI (reference sequence). The CDR3 extends over 12 amino acids. V gave up 6 bases and J gave up 4 bases, with 7 bases separating them. DNA for the CDR3: TGTGCCAGCAGCTTTATCGGAAACACCATATATTTT. Protein product: CASSFIGNTIYF.

This clone was observed once. This chain links TRBV2 with TRBJ2-7; 8 bases match TRBD1. From germline, CDR1 is SNHLY and CDR2 FYNNEI. V shed 4 bases, J shed 2 bases, and the junction held 7 bases outside the gene matches. CDR3 length: 15 amino acids. The CDR3 DNA is TGTGCCAGCAGTGCTTCCGGGACAGGTACCTACGAGCAGTACTTC. This translates into CASSASGTGTYEQYF.

This chain joins TRBV5-8 and TRBJ2-7; no clear D. Germline V gene sequence: CDR1 SGHTS, CDR2 YDEGEE. V was trimmed by 4 bases and J by 2 bases, leaving 10 bases between them. This CDR3 region has 13 residues. In DNA form, the CDR3 reads TGTGCCAGCAGCCTGGTACAAACCTACGAGCAGTACTTC. Its protein product is CASSLVQTYEQYF. The variable domain in full, with the rest retrieved from reference TRBV5-8 and TRBJ2-7, is EAGVTQSPTHLIKTRGQQATLRCSPISGHTSVYWYQQALGLGLQFLLWYDEGEERNRGNFPPRFSGRQFPNYSSELNVNALELEDSALYLCASSLVQTYEQYFGPGTRLTVT.

The rearrangement joins TRBV7-9 to TRBJ2-1; TRBD2 agrees at 7 bases. The CDR3 is made up of 16 amino acids. With V trimmed by 0 bases and J by 5 bases, 7 bases remained unmatched. Germline CDR1 reads SEHNR; CDR2 reads FQNEAQ (reference sequence). The CDR3 coding sequence is TGTGCCAGCAGCTTAGCGCGGGCTAGCGGCCACAATGAGCAGTTCTTC. This codes for CASSLARASGHNEQFF.

J is TRBJ2-1 and V is TRBV25-1; 12 positions agree with TRBD2. The V segment lost 10 bases and the J segment 6 bases; nucleotides outside the gene matches: 13. The germline gives CDR1 MGHDK, CDR2 SYGVNS. This CDR3 contains 16 residues. CDR3 region: CAIGASGREEINEQFF. CDR3 DNA: TGTGCCATCGGGGCTAGCGGGAGGGAAGAGATCAATGAGCAGTTCTTC.

This rearrangement joins TRBV6-1 to TRBJ2-1, with TRBD2 as a possible D gene (6 bases). V lost 0 bases and J lost 3, with 15 bases in between. The length of the CDR3 is 17 residues. Per the germline V gene, CDR1 is MNHNS and CDR2 is SASEGT. CDR3 region: CASSEALPGDYYNEQFF. CDR3 coding DNA: TGTGCCAGCAGTGAAGCCCTTCCGGGAGATTACTACAATGAGCAGTTCTTC.

The chain recombines TRBV7-8 with TRBJ2-3, with D uncertain. Germline V CDR1 and CDR2: SGHVS, FQNEAQ. The V end was cut by 1 base, the J end by 4 bases, with 12 bases between. The CDR3 totals 15 residues. In nucleotides, the CDR3 is TGTGCCAGCAGCTTAGGGCAATCCAGCGCAGATACGCAGTATTTT. Translation gives CASSLGQSSADTQYF.